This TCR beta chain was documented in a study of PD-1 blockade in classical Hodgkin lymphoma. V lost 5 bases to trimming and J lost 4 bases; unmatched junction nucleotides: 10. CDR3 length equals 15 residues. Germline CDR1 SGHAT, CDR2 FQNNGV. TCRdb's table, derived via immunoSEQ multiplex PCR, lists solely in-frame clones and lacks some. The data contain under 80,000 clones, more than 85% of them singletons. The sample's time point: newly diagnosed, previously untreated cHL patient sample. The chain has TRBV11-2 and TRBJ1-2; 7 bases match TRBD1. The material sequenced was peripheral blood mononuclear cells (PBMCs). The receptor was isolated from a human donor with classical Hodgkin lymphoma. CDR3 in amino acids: CASSPFPDRSYGYTF. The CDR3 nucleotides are TGTGCCAGCAGCCCCTTCCCGGACAGGTCCTATGGCTACACCTTC.